Sequencing of this TCR beta chain was carried out in a study of vaccination effects on CD4 cells after COVID-19. The germline V and J ends were trimmed by 0 bases and 5 bases, with 10 bases remaining between them. Germline V gene lookup returns CDR1 LNHNV and CDR2 YYDKDF (reference sequence). This CDR3 spans 14 amino acids. Subsequent to 10 days of culture, CD4+ T cells were isolated. Two-dose BNT162b2 or mRNA-1273 vaccination was given to participants. Regarding the study as a whole: Pronounced clonal contraction occurred in clones induced by infection and by vaccine late after vaccination.

TCRdb's copy holds only in-frame clones and misses some; the assay was immunoSEQ multiplex PCR. The data contain some 69,000 clones, over 65% of them singletons. This clone has a single count. Its antigen is as yet unknown. The starting material was CD4+ T cells from PBMCs cultured without peptide, obtained after COVID-19 vaccination. The clonotype originates from a human donor who received a COVID-19 vaccine. The chain recombines TRBV15 with TRBJ1-2; D not resolved. For the CDR3, the DNA is TGTGCCACCAGCAGAGATATCGGGGAATATGGCTACACCTTC. This encodes CATSRDIGEYGYTF.